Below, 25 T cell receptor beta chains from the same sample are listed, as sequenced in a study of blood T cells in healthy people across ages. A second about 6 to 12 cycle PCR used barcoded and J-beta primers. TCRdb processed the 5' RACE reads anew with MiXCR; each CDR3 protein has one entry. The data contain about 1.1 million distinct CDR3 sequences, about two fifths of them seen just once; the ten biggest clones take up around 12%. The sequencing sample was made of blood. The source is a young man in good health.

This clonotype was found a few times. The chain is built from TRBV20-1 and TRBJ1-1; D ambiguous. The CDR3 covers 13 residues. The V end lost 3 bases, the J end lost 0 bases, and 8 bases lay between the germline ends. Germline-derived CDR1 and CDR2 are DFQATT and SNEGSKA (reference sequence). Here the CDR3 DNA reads TGCAGTGCTAGTGACAACATGAACACTGAAGCTTTCTTT. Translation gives CSASDNMNTEAFF.

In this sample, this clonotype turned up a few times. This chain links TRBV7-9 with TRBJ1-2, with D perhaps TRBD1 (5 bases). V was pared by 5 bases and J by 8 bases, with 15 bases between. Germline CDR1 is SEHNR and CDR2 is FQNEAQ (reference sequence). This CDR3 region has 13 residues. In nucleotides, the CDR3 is TGTGCCAGCAGCCGATCAGGGAATGGGGGCTACACCTTC. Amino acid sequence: CASSRSGNGGYTF.

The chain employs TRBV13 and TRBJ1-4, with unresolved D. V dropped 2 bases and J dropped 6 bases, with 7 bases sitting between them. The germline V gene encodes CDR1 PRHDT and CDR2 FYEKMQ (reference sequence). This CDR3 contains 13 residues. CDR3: CASSLFADEKLFF. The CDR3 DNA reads TGTGCCAGCAGCTTATTCGCAGATGAAAAACTGTTTTTT. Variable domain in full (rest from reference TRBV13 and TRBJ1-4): AAGVIQSPRHLIKEKRETATLKCYPIPRHDTVYWYQQGPGQDPQFLISFYEKMQSDKGSIPDRFSAQQFSDYHSELNMSSLELGDSALYFCASSLFADEKLFFGSGTQLSVL.

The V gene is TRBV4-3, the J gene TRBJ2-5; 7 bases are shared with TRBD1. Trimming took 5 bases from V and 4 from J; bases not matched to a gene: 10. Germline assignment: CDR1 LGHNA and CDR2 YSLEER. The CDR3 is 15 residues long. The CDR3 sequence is CASSAKGASGETQYF. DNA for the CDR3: TGCGCCAGCAGCGCGAAGGGGGCGTCTGGAGAGACCCAGTACTTC.

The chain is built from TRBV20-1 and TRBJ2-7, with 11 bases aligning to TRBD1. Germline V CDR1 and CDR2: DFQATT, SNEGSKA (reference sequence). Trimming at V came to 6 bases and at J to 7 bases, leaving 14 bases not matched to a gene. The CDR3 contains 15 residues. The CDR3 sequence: CSAVHRTGGGYEQYF. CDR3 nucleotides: TGCAGTGCAGTGCACCGGACAGGGGGCGGGTATGAGCAGTACTTC.

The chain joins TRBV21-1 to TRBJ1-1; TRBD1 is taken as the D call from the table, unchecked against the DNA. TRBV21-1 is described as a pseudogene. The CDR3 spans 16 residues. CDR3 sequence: CASHRPFRGRNTEAFF. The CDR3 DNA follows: TGTGCCAGCCACCGCCCTTTTAGGGGCCGGAACACTGAAGCTTTCTTT.

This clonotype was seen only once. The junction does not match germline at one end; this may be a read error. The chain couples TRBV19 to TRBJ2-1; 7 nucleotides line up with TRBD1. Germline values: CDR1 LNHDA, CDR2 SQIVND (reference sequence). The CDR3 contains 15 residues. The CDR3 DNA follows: TGTGCCAGTAGTAGACAGGGTGAATCCTACAACGAGCAGTTCTTC. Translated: CASSRQGESYNEQFF.

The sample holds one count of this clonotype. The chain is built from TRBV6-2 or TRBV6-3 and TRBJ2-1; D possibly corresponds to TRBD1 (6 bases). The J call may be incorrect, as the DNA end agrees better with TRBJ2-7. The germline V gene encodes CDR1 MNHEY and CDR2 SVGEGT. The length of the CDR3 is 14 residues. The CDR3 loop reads CASSYPDSYNEQYF. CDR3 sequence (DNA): TGTGCCAGCAGTTACCCGGACAGTTACAATGAGCAGTACTTC.

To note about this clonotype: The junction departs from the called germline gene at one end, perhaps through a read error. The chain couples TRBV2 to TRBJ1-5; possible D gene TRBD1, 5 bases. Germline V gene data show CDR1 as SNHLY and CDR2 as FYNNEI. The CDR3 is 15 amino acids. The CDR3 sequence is CASSEDSLGNQPQHF. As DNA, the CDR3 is TGCGCCAGCAGTGAAGACAGCCTCGGCAATCAGCCCCAGCATTTT.

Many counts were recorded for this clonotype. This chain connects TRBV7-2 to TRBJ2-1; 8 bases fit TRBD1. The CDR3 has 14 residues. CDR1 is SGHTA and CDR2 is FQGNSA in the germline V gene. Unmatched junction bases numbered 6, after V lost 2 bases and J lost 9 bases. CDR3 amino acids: CASSLQGASGEQFF. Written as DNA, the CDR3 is TGTGCCAGCAGCTTACAGGGGGCGTCTGGTGAGCAGTTCTTC. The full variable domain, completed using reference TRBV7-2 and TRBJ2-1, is GAGVSQSPSNKVTEKGKDVELRCDPISGHTALYWYRQSLGQGLEFLIYFQGNSAPDKSGLPSDRFSAERTGGSVSTLTIQRTQQEDSAVYLCASSLQGASGEQFFGPGTRLTVL.

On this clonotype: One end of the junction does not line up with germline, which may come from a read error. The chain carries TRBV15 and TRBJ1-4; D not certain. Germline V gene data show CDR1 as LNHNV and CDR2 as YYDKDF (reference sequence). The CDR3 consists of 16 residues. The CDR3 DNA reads TGTGCCACCAGTAGAGAGGAGCTAACAACTAATGAAAAACTGTTTTTT. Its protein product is CATSREELTTNEKLFF.

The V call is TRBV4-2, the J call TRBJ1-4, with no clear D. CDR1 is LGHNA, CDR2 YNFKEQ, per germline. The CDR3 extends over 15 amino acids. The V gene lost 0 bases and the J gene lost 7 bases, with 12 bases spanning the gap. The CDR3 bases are TGTGCCAGCAGCCAAGATGACCAAATGAGTGAAAAACTGTTTTTT. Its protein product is CASSQDDQMSEKLFF.

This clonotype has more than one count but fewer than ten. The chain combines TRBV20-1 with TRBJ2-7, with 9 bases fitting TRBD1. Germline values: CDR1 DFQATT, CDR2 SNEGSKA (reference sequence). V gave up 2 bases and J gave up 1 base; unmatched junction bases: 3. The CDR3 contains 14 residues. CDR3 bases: TGCAGTGCTAGATGGACAGGGGATTCCTACGAGCAGTACTTC. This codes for CSARWTGDSYEQYF.

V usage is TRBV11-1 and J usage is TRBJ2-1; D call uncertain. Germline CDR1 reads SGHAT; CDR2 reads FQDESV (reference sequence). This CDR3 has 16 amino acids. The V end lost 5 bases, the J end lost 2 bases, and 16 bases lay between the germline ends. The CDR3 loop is CASSPRSNRAYNEQFF. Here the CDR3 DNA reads TGTGCCAGCAGCCCGAGATCGAATAGGGCCTACAATGAGCAGTTCTTC.

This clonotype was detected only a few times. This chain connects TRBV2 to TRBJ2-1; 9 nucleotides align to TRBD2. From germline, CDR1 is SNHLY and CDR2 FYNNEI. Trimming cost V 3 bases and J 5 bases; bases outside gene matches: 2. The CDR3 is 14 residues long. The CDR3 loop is CASSEASGDNEQFF. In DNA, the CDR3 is TGTGCCAGCAGTGAGGCTAGCGGGGACAATGAGCAGTTCTTC.

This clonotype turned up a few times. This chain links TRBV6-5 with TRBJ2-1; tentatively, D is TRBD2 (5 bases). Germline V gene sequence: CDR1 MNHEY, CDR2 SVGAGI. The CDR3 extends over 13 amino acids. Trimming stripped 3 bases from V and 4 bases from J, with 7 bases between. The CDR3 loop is CASSYREYNEQFF. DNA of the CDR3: TGTGCCAGCAGTTATAGGGAGTACAATGAGCAGTTCTTC.

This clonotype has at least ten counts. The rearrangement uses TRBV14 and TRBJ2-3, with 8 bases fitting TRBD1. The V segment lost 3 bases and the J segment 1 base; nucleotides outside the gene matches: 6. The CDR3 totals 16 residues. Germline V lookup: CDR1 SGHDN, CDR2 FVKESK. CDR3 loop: CASSHRDRLGTDTQYF. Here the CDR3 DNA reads TGTGCCAGCAGCCACCGGGACAGGTTAGGCACAGATACGCAGTATTTT.

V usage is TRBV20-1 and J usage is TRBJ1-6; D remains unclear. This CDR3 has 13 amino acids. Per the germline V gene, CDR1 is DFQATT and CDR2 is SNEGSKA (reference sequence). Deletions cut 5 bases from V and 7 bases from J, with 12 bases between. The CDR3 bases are TGCAGTGCTTCCGGGCCTGGGAATTCACCCCTCCACTTT. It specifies CSASGPGNSPLHF.

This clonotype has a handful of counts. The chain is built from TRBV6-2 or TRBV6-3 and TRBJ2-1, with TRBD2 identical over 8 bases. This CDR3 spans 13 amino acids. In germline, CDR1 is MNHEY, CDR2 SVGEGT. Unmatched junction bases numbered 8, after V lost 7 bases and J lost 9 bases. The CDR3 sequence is CASTGTSFGEQFF. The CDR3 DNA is TGTGCCAGCACGGGGACTAGTTTCGGTGAGCAGTTCTTC.

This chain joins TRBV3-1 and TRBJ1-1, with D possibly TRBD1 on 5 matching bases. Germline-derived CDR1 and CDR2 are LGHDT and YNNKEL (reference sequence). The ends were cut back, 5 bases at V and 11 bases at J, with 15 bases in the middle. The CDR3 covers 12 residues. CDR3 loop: CASSAPEGTAFF. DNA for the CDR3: TGTGCCAGCAGCGCACCAGAGGGGACGGCTTTCTTT.

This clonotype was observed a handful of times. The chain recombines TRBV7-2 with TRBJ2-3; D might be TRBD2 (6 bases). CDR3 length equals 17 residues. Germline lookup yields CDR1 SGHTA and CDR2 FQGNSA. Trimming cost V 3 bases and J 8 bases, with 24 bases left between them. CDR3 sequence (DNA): TGTGCCAGCAGCTTGGGATTATGGGCGGGGATTTGGGGTACGCAGTATTTT. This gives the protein CASSLGLWAGIWGTQYF.

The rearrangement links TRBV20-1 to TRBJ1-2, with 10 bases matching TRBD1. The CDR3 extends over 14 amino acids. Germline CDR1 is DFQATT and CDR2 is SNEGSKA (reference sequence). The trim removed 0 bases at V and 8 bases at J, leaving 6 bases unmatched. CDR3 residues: CSARDPDRGRGYTF. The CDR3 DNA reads TGCAGTGCTAGAGATCCTGACAGGGGGCGCGGCTACACCTTC.

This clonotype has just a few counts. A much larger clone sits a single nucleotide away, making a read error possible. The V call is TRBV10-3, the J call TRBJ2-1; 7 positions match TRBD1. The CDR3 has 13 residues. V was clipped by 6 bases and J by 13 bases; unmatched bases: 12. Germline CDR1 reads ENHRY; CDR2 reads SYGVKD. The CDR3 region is CAISGTEEETQFF. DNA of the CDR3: TGTGCCATCAGCGGGACAGAAGAAGAGACCCAGTTCTTC.

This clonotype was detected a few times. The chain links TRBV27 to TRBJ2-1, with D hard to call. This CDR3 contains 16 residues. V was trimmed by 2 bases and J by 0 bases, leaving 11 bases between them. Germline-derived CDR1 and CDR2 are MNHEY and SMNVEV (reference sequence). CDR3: CASSLQPGASYNEQFF. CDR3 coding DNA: TGTGCCAGCAGTTTACAACCCGGAGCCTCCTACAATGAGCAGTTCTTC.

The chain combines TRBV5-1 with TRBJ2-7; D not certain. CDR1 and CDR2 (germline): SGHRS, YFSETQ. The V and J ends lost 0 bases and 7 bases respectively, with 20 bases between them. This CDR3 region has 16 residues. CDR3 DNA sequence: TGCGCCAGCAGCTTGGCCGGGTCGAAAAGAGGCAATGAGCAGTACTTC. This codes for CASSLAGSKRGNEQYF.